This is a list of T cell receptor beta chains from one sample in a study of monozygotic twins with inflammatory bowel disease. TCRdb re-called the 5' RACE reads; every CDR3 protein appears as one record, without DNA. Reported are around 190,000 distinct CDR3 sequences; the ten largest clones contain approximately 1.6%. The sample comprised blood. Every receptor here comes from a human donor with ulcerative colitis or Crohn's disease, or a healthy co-twin of an affected twin (not recorded which). Each CDR3 is given with its conserved first and last residue. Fields, in order: CDR3 length, J gene, V gene, CDR3 protein.

len: 17
j_gene: TRBJ2-6
v_gene: TRBV6-5
CDR3aa: CASSYSSKVSGANVLTF

len: 16
j_gene: TRBJ2-6
v_gene: TRBV9
CDR3aa: CASSSPRGSGANVLTF

len: 15
j_gene: TRBJ1-5
v_gene: TRBV5-1
CDR3aa: CASSLEVDSNQPQHF

len: 11
j_gene: TRBJ2-5
v_gene: TRBV7-2
CDR3aa: CASSLLETQYF

len: 19
j_gene: TRBJ2-1
v_gene: TRBV10-3
CDR3aa: CAISEWRAGQTSSYNEQFF

len: 17
j_gene: TRBJ2-1
v_gene: TRBV20-1
CDR3aa: CSATGTGLLSSYNEQFF

len: 12
j_gene: TRBJ1-1
v_gene: TRBV2
CDR3aa: CASSEAGLEAFF

len: 15
j_gene: TRBJ1-6
v_gene: TRBV13
CDR3aa: CASSLGGGDNSPLHF

len: 13
j_gene: TRBJ2-5
v_gene: TRBV29-1
CDR3aa: CSARGSGRETQYF

len: 13
j_gene: TRBJ2-1
v_gene: TRBV27
CDR3aa: CASSWTSGNEQFF

len: 16
j_gene: TRBJ1-1
v_gene: TRBV27
CDR3aa: CASSFLPGRVNTEAFF

len: 14
j_gene: TRBJ1-2
v_gene: TRBV5-1
CDR3aa: CASSFQGGDYGYTF

len: 13
j_gene: TRBJ1-5
v_gene: TRBV6-5
CDR3aa: CASSSPSAGAQHF

len: 14
j_gene: TRBJ1-6
v_gene: TRBV11-1
CDR3aa: CASSLDRRNSPLHF

len: 15
j_gene: TRBJ1-2
v_gene: TRBV18
CDR3aa: CASSPTGQGTYGYTF

len: 14
j_gene: TRBJ2-1
v_gene: TRBV5-1
CDR3aa: CASSLDGGGNEQFF

len: 15
j_gene: TRBJ2-5
v_gene: TRBV5-1
CDR3aa: CASSSQGTYQETQYF

len: 15
j_gene: TRBJ2-7
v_gene: TRBV2
CDR3aa: CASIGRGRSSYEQYF

len: 13
j_gene: TRBJ2-2
v_gene: TRBV4-2
CDR3aa: CASSQDGAGELFF

len: 15
j_gene: TRBJ1-4
v_gene: TRBV5-1
CDR3aa: CASSRDRADAEKLFF

len: 12
j_gene: TRBJ1-3
v_gene: TRBV20-1
CDR3aa: CSALSSGNTIYF

len: 15
j_gene: TRBJ2-3
v_gene: TRBV14
CDR3aa: CASSLEPYRPDTQYF

len: 17
j_gene: TRBJ2-7
v_gene: TRBV5-1
CDR3aa: CASSLILADSLPYEQYF

len: 13
j_gene: TRBJ2-3
v_gene: TRBV7-6
CDR3aa: CASSLVAADTQYF

len: 14
j_gene: TRBJ2-2
v_gene: TRBV11-1
CDR3aa: CASSLGKNTGELFF

len: 15
j_gene: TRBJ1-5
v_gene: TRBV12-3/TRBV12-4
CDR3aa: CASTYGQGNNQPQHF

len: 15
j_gene: TRBJ1-3
v_gene: TRBV5-5
CDR3aa: CASSLEFSSGNTIYF

len: 15
j_gene: TRBJ1-6
v_gene: TRBV27
CDR3aa: CASSFGQTYNSPLHF

len: 16
j_gene: TRBJ1-2
v_gene: TRBV5-1
CDR3aa: CASSLGTDRANYGYTF

len: 15
j_gene: TRBJ1-6
v_gene: TRBV2
CDR3aa: CASSGSRLDNSPLHF

len: 14
j_gene: TRBJ2-7
v_gene: TRBV5-5
CDR3aa: CASSWTMISYEQYF

len: 13
j_gene: TRBJ2-1
v_gene: TRBV7-3
CDR3aa: CASSVTRRDEQFF

len: 13
j_gene: TRBJ1-5
v_gene: TRBV7-9
CDR3aa: CASSLGQWQPQHF

len: 15
j_gene: TRBJ1-5
v_gene: TRBV20-1
CDR3aa: CSARKPGGVEQPQHF

len: 13
j_gene: TRBJ1-2
v_gene: TRBV9
CDR3aa: CASSVEGRNGYTF

len: 16
j_gene: TRBJ2-3
v_gene: TRBV5-1
CDR3aa: CASSFPGTPGADTQYF